The clone carrying this T cell receptor (beta chain) was recorded many times. The V end lost 0 bases, the J end lost 1 base, and 6 bases lay between the germline ends. This CDR3 is 15 amino acids long. The sample originates from a study of T-cell reconstitution after alpha-beta-depleted transplantation in children. TCRbeta library construction was performed incorporating unique molecular identifiers. TCRdb used MiXCR to reprocess the PCR reads, holding one entry per CDR3 protein. The table has some 530,000 distinct CDR3 sequences, approximately 13% seen once. V usage is TRBV12-3 or TRBV12-4 and J usage is TRBJ2-2; D not certain. The origin of this receptor is a human donor who donated a stem cell graft to a child with combined immunodeficiency. Here the sequenced sample was PBMCs from the stem cell graft donor, taken from the stem cell graft. CDR3 coding DNA: TGTGCCAGCAGTTTAGCGGGCTTGAACACCGGGGAGCTGTTTTTT. It codes for CASSLAGLNTGELFF.